This TCR beta chain was found in a study of blood T cell repertoires in COVID-19. In the study overall: T cells, B-cell-depleted T cells, or PBMCs provided the cDNA or gDNA that served as material.

Participant-reported clinical history was the basis for cohort assignment. Some clones are missing from TCRdb's copy, which holds only in-frame ones; the method was immunoSEQ multiplex PCR. The data contain about 360,000 clones, 88% of them seen just once; the ten biggest clones take up 2% to 2.5%. The CDR3 sequence is 14 residues long. Trimming stripped 2 bases from V and 4 bases from J, with 9 bases between. Germline V gene sequence: CDR1 MNHNS, CDR2 SASEGT. Sequenced: PBMCs or T cells enriched from blood (not recorded which). The clonotype was recovered from a woman in her thirties or forties with acute COVID-19. The chain recombines TRBV6-1 with TRBJ1-3; D may be TRBD1 (5 bases). In nucleotides, the CDR3 is TGTGCCAGCAGTGAATACAGGTTGGGAAACACCATATATTTT. Translation: CASSEYRLGNTIYF.